This T cell receptor beta chain was captured by sequencing in a study of blood T cell repertoires in COVID-19 (dated by TCRdb to the early 2020s). Turning to the overall study: The collaborator samples originated in the United States, Italy and Spain and spanned the acute and convalescent phases of COVID-19. The repertoires were released in a freely available public database intended as a resource for research on the immune response to SARS-CoV-2. The samples were drawn from two sources: the first 160 participants of the ongoing ImmuneRACE study, and fewer than 1,500 subjects contributed by 6 global collaborators. The dataset comprised deeply sampled blood TCRbeta repertoires from subjects exposed to, actively infected with, or recovered from COVID-19. Where HLA class I and class II types were available, the types were taken from metadata supplied by the sample provider, not from assay-based typing. The prospective study material was composed of cDNA or gDNA derived from T cells, B-cell-depleted T cells, or PBMCs. Nearly every sample came with metadata listing a de-identified subject ID, COVID-19 status, age in years and sex. Beyond this particular receptor, the publication reports: The amount of clinical and demographic metadata varied by source and participant and was provided uncurated.

A remark on this clone: Which antigen it targets is not known. No base quality values were provided; no much bigger clone lies one nucleotide off.

TCRbeta CDR3 regions were amplified from genomic DNA using the immunoSEQ Assay, a bias-controlled multiplex PCR. The authors' pipeline ran thus. The number of nucleated cells in each sample was estimated by amplification of reference gene primers within the assay. To quantify the absolute abundance of each unique TCRbeta CDR3 rearrangement, sequence reads were collapsed and filtered. For each sample, productive Simpson clonality was calculated as the square root of Simpson's diversity index over productive rearrangements. In TCRdb, the immuneACCESS table is reduced to in-frame sequences with V and J assigned. These tables do not hold every clone; where another copy was compared, an unresolved V gene accounts for under half, and the others remain unexplained. The V and J calls and clone size were taken over from that table, and D and trimming were inferred from the DNA. Here the sample has some 87,000 clones; approximately 75% occur a single time. The ten biggest clones cover about 13% of the sample.

V drops 4 bases and J drops 8 bases, leaving 18 bases in between. From the cysteine up to the phenylalanine, the CDR3 has a length of 14 residues. The kept DNA is CDR3 alone, 42 bases in frame from the first base. Per the germline V gene, SGDLS is the CDR1 and YYNGEE is the CDR2. Whole blood was collected in K2EDTA tubes by collaborating institutions according to the institutions' own protocols. For TCRbeta analysis, collaborators shipped samples in one of three forms: frozen whole blood, isolated PBMCs, or DNA extracted from either of those sample types. The sequence was collected from a human donor in a cohort sampled during active COVID-19. The V and J genes are TRBV9 and TRBJ1-2; a confident D gene designation cannot be given. The material sequenced was peripheral blood. The CDR3 in this case is CASSPVTQILGYTF. In nucleotides, the sequence is TGTGCCAGCAGCCCAGTGACACAGATCTTGGGCTACACCTTC.